Described below is a single T cell receptor (beta chain) sequence and its context. Its antigen is currently unknown. This specimen belongs to a study of cytomegalovirus exposure and HLA in healthy donors. Study findings and constraints: Cytomegalovirus-associated TCR beta chains were listed, numbering 150 to 200. Rarity characterized most TCR sequences, yet some public TCRs appeared in many donors.

CDR1 and CDR2 (germline): MGHRA, YSYEKL. With 0 bases removed from V and 7 bases from J, the gap between germline ends came to 16 bases. The CDR3 contains 16 residues. Using immunoSEQ multiplex PCR, the repertoire was profiled, and TCRdb retains in-frame clones only, with some absent. The table includes fewer than 150,000 clones, approximately 86% detected once. This receptor was taken from a woman between 18 and 30 years old in good health and CMV-seropositive. The sequenced sample was PBMCs. The chain joins TRBV4-1 to TRBJ2-1; D is perhaps TRBD2 (6 bases). The chain's CDR3 is CASSQDRSSVPNEQFF. CDR3 in DNA: TGCGCCAGCAGCCAAGATCGGTCTAGCGTTCCTAATGAGCAGTTCTTC.